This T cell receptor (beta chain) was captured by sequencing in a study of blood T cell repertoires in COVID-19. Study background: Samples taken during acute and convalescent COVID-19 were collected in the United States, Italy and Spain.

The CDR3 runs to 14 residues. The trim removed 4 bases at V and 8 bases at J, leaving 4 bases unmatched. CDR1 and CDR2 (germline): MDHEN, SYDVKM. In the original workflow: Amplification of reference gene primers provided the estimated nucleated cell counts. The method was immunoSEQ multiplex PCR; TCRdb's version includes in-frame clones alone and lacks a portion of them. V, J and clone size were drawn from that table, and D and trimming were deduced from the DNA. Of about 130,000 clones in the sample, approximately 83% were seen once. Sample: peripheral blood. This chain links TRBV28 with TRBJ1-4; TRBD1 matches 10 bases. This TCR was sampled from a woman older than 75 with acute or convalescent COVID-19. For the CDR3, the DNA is TGTGCCAGCAGTTCTGGACAGGGGGGCGAAAAACTGTTTTTT. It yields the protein CASSSGQGGEKLFF.